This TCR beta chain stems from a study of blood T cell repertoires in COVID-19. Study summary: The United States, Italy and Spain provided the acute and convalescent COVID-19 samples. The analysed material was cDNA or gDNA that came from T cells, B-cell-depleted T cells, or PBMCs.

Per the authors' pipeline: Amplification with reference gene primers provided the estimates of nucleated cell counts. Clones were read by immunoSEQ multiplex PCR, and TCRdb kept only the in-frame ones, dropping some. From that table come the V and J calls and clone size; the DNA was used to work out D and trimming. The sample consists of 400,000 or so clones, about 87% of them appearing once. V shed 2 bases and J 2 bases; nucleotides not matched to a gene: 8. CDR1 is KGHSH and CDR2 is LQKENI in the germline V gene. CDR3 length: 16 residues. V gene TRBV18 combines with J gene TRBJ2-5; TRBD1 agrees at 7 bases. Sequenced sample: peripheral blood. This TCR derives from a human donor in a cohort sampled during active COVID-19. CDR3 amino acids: CASSPGRQGLQETQYF. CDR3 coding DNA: TGTGCCAGCTCACCAGGGAGACAGGGCCTTCAAGAGACCCAGTACTTC.